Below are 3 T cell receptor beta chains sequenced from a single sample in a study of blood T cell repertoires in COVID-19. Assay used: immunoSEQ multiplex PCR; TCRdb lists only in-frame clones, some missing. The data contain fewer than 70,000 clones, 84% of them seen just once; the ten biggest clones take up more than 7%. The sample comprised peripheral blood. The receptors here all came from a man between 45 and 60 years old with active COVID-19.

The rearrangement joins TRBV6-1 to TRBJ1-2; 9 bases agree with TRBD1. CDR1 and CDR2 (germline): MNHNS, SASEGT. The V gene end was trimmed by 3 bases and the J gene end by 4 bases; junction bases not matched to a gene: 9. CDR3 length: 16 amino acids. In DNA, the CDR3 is TGTGCCAGCAGTGACCCACAGGGGGCAGGTGGCTATGGCTACACCTTC. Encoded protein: CASSDPQGAGGYGYTF.

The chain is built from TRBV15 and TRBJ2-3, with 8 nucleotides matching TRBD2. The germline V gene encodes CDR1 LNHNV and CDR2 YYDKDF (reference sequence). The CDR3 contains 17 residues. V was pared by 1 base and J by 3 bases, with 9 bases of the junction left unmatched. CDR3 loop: CATSRAQRGMITDTQYF. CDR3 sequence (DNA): TGTGCCACCAGCAGAGCCCAGCGGGGGATGATAACAGATACGCAGTATTTT.

CDR3 nucleotide sequence: TGTGCCAGCAGCGGACAGACCTACGAGCAGTACTTC. It encodes CASSGQTYEQYF. This chain links TRBV11-2 with TRBJ2-7; a weak D match, TRBD1 (6 bases). Germline V gene sequence: CDR1 SGHAT, CDR2 FQNNGV. Trimming pared 5 bases from V and 2 bases from J, leaving 7 bases between. The CDR3 runs 12 residues.